Following are 12 T cell receptor beta chains from one sample sequenced in a study of cytomegalovirus exposure and HLA in healthy donors. PCR involved 60 Vbeta and 13 Jbeta primers. The protocol was immunoSEQ multiplex PCR, while the TCRdb copy is restricted to in-frame clones and leaves out a portion. The table records under 120,000 clones, about 59% of them present only once. The sample was PBMCs. These receptors were obtained from a man aged 25 to 40 in good health and CMV-seropositive.

This clone was seen a handful of times. The chain links TRBV19 to TRBJ2-7; tentative D call: TRBD1 (6 bases). CDR1 LNHDA and CDR2 SQIVND come from the germline V gene (reference sequence). Trimming took off 1 base at V and 0 bases at J, with 13 bases between the two ends. This CDR3 has 16 amino acids. The CDR3 reads CASSIGGRGHSYEQYF. The CDR3 DNA reads TGTGCCAGTAGTATAGGTGGCAGGGGCCACTCCTACGAGCAGTACTTC.

The chain is built from TRBV4-1 and TRBJ1-2; no definite D call. The CDR3 runs 17 residues. Germline CDR1 and CDR2: MGHRA and YSYEKL. The V and J ends lost 7 bases and 4 bases respectively, with 25 bases between them. CDR3 DNA sequence: TGCGCCAGCAAGCAGCCGGGGAGGTCAGGTCTCGCCTATGGCTACACCTTC. This gives the protein CASKQPGRSGLAYGYTF.

The V and J genes are TRBV5-1 and TRBJ1-1; 9 positions match TRBD1. J was trimmed by 1 base and V by 4 bases; bases with no gene match: 8. This CDR3 spans 16 amino acids. Germline V gives CDR1 SGHRS, CDR2 YFSETQ. The CDR3 sequence: CASSVGQGTGNTEAFF. The CDR3, as DNA: TGCGCCAGCAGCGTAGGACAGGGGACGGGGAACACTGAAGCTTTCTTT.

The chain employs TRBV6-5 and TRBJ2-7; D is uncertain. V was pared by 8 bases and J by 0 bases, with 17 bases between. Germline CDR1 reads MNHEY; CDR2 reads SVGAGI. The CDR3 sequence is 15 residues long. CDR3 residues: CASVPHTVTSYEQYF. Here the CDR3 DNA reads TGTGCCAGCGTTCCCCATACAGTTACCTCCTACGAGCAGTACTTC.

The chain links TRBV7-8 to TRBJ2-2; TRBD1 matches 7 bases. The CDR3 is 18 amino acids. Losses at the gene ends were 6 bases for V and 0 bases for J; bases not matched to a gene: 13. Germline values: CDR1 SGHVS, CDR2 FQNEAQ. CDR3 DNA: TGTGCCAGCAGTCCATTGGGGACAGCCCTCGCGAACACCGGGGAGCTGTTTTTT. Protein product: CASSPLGTALANTGELFF.

The gene calls are TRBV10-3 and TRBJ1-5, with D possibly matching TRBD1 (5 bases). Between the trimmed V and J ends, which lost 3 bases and 4 bases, there was a span of 10 bases. This CDR3 is 14 amino acids long. Germline V gene sequence: CDR1 ENHRY, CDR2 SYGVKD. In DNA, the CDR3 is TGTGCCATCAGTGATCAAGGGGCGAATCAGCCCCAGCATTTT. This sequence encodes CAISDQGANQPQHF.

The rearrangement uses TRBV7-9 and TRBJ2-1; 11 bases are a match to TRBD2. V shed 5 bases and J 8 bases; nucleotides not matched to a gene: 8. CDR1 and CDR2 (germline): SEHNR, FQNEAQ (reference sequence). The CDR3 covers 15 residues. As DNA, the CDR3 is TGTGCCAGCAGCCTTAGCGGGGGGGTCGTCCATGAGCAGTTCTTC. Encoded protein: CASSLSGGVVHEQFF.

The V and J genes are TRBV6-5 and TRBJ2-5, with D hard to call. The germline CDR1 and CDR2 sequences are MNHEY and SVGAGI. Trimming took off 0 bases at V and 5 bases at J, with 10 bases between the two ends. The CDR3 extends over 14 amino acids. The CDR3 reads CASSYSGPRETQYF. The CDR3 DNA reads TGTGCCAGCAGTTACTCGGGCCCCAGGGAGACCCAGTACTTC.

This chain links TRBV7-9 with TRBJ2-5, with D possibly being TRBD2 (6 bases). The J call is uncertain, as TRBJ2-7 better fits the DNA end. Per germline, CDR1 SEHNR and CDR2 FQNEAQ (reference sequence). This CDR3 is built from 14 residues. CDR3 protein: CASSPGTPPYEQYF. The CDR3 DNA follows: TGTGCCAGCAGCCCGGGGACTCCACCCTACGAGCAGTACTTC.

The rearrangement uses TRBV5-1 and TRBJ1-1, with a possible D match to TRBD1 (5 bases). V was pared by 3 bases and J by 7 bases, with 16 bases between. This CDR3 is 14 amino acids long. CDR1 is SGHRS and CDR2 is YFSETQ in the germline V gene. The CDR3, as DNA: TGCGCCAGCAGCTCAGGGTCCTCGGGGGGTGAAGCTTTCTTT. Protein product: CASSSGSSGGEAFF.

This clone showed up just a few times. This chain uses TRBV6-5 with TRBJ1-5; weak D call: TRBD1 (6 bases). The CDR3 sequence is 13 residues long. Germline CDR1 is MNHEY and CDR2 is SVGAGI. Between the trimmed V and J ends, which lost 5 bases and 5 bases, there was a span of 10 bases. CDR3 region: CASSVRGDQPQHF. DNA for the CDR3: TGTGCCAGCAGTGTCAGGGGCGATCAGCCCCAGCATTTT.

This sequence joins TRBV5-4 and TRBJ1-6; no firm D call. The CDR3 loop spans 17 amino acids. The V gene lost 3 bases and the J gene lost 4 bases, with 17 bases spanning the gap. Germline V CDR1 and CDR2: SGHNT, YYREEE (reference sequence). The CDR3 spells CASSSGSVASYNSPLHF. CDR3 coding DNA: TGTGCCAGCAGCTCCGGTAGTGTCGCCTCATATAATTCACCCCTCCACTTT.